This T cell receptor (beta chain) was identified in a study of OX40 agonist ivuxolimab in advanced cancers. Turning to the study itself: Ivuxolimab is a fully human IgG2 antibody that activates OX40 (CD134). The study, taken as a whole, reports: CD4+ T cells averaged fewer expanded clones than CD8+ T cells.

Comment on this clone: What it binds is unknown.

Some clones are missing from TCRdb's copy, which holds only in-frame ones; the method was immunoSEQ multiplex PCR. The sample lists about 98,000 clones, around nine tenths seen once, with 0.4% to 0.65% in the top ten. With 4 bases removed from V and 5 bases from J, the gap between germline ends came to 19 bases. Germline-derived CDR1 and CDR2 are SGHVS and FQNEAQ. The CDR3 consists of 16 residues. Sequences were derived from CD4+ or CD8+ T cells sorted from blood, sampled in a trial of the OX40 agonist ivuxolimab. This receptor was identified in an adult with an advanced solid tumor such as melanoma, head and neck, liver or kidney cancer. V and J are TRBV7-8 and TRBJ2-3, with D perhaps being TRBD1 or TRBD2 (6 bases each). CDR3 in DNA: TGTGCCAGCAGCTCACCCGCGAGGGGGGCCAAAGATACGCAGTATTTT. As protein: CASSSPARGAKDTQYF.